The 4 T cell receptor beta chains in this list originate from one sample, sequenced in a study of human T cells and chemical hapten exposure. Time point defined: pre-sensitization, week 0. As to treatment: therapeutic diphenylcyclopropenone sensitization with weekly scalp DPC. Using its own MiXCR run on the RACE reads, TCRdb lists one record per CDR3 protein. The repertoire includes around 260,000 distinct CDR3 sequences, about 8.1% of them detected once, and less than 3% sits in the top ten. Sequencing was performed on whole blood, taken in connection with sensitization to the hapten diphenylcyclopropenone (DPC). Receptors were obtained from a woman aged 40 to 50 with alopecia areata. Some clones in this sample may be carry-over from other donors' samples.

In nucleotides, the CDR3 is TGCGCCAGCAGCTCCCAGGGGATGGCCGGGGAGCTGTTTTTT. Residues: CASSSQGMAGELFF. This chain connects TRBV5-1 to TRBJ2-2, with D perhaps matching TRBD1 (6 bases). Germline V lookup: CDR1 SGHRS, CDR2 YFSETQ. V was pared by 3 bases and J by 6 bases, with 12 bases between. The CDR3 consists of 14 residues.

A few counts support this clonotype. The chain carries TRBV3-1 and TRBJ1-4, with no clear D. This CDR3 contains 14 residues. V lost 1 base and J lost 7, with 10 bases in between. CDR1 LGHDT and CDR2 YNNKEL come from the germline V gene (reference sequence). CDR3 in DNA: TGTGCCAGCAGCCAAGTAGGCACAAGTGAAAAACTGTTTTTT. It translates to CASSQVGTSEKLFF.

The chain carries TRBV5-1 and TRBJ1-1, with D tentatively TRBD1 (5 bases). Germline loops: CDR1 SGHRS, CDR2 YFSETQ. The CDR3 covers 14 residues. V was cut by 0 bases and J by 4 bases, with 10 bases left in between. The CDR3 nucleotides are TGCGCCAGCAGCTTGGAGGGGTTCGGCACTGAAGCTTTCTTT. Its protein is CASSLEGFGTEAFF.

This chain joins TRBV5-1 and TRBJ1-4; possible D gene TRBD1, 6 bases. The V end lost 0 bases, the J end lost 0 bases, and 6 bases lay between the germline ends. The CDR3 spans 15 residues. Germline-derived CDR1 and CDR2 are SGHRS and YFSETQ. CDR3 bases: TGCGCCAGCAGCTTGGACAGGGCAACTAATGAAAAACTGTTTTTT. It yields the protein CASSLDRATNEKLFF.